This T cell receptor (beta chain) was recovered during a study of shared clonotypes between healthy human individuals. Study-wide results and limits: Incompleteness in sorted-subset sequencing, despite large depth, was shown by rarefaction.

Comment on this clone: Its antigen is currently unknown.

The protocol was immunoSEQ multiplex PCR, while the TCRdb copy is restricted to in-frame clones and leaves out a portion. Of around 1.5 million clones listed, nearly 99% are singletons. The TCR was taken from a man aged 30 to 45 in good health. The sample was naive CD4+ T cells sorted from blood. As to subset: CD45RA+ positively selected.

CDR3 amino acids: CASSLGASGTEQFF. Written as DNA, the CDR3 is TGTGCCAGCAGCTTAGGCGCTAGCGGGACTGAGCAGTTCTTC. This rearrangement joins TRBV11-3 to TRBJ2-1; 9 bases fit TRBD2. The germline V gene encodes CDR1 SGHNT and CDR2 YENEEA. This CDR3 region has 14 residues. V shed 1 base, J shed 9 bases, and the junction held 4 bases outside the gene matches.